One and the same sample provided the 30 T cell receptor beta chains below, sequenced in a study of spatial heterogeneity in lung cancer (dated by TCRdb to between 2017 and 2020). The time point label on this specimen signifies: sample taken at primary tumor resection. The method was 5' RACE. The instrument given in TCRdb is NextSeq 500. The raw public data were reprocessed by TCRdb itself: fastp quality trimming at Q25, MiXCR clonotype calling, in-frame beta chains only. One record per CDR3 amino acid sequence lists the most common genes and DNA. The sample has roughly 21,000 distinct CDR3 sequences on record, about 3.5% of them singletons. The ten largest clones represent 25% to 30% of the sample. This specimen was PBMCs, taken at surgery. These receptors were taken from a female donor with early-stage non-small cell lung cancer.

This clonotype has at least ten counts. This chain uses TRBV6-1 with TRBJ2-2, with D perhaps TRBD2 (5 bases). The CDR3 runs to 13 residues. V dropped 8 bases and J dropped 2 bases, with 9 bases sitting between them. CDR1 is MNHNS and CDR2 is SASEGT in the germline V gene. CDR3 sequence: CASGEGNTGELFF. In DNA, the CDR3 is TGTGCCAGCGGCGAGGGAAACACCGGGGAGCTGTTTTTT.

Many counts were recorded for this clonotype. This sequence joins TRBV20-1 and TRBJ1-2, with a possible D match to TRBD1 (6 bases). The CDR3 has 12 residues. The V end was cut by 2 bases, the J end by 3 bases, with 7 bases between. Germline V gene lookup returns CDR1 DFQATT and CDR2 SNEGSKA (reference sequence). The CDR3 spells CSARRGDYGYTF. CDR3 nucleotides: TGCAGTGCTAGAAGGGGGGACTATGGCTACACCTTC.

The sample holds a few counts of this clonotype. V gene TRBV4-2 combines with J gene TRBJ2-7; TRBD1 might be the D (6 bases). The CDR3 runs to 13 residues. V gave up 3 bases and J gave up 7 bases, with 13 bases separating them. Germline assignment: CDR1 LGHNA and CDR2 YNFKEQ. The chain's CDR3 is CASSHLTGGEQYF. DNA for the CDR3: TGTGCCAGCAGCCACCTGACAGGAGGAGAGCAGTACTTC.

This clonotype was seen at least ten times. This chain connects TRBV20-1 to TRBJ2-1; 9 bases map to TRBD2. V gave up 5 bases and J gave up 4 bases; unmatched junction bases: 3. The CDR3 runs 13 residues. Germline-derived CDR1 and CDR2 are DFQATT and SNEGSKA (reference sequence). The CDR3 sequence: CSAPTSGYNEQFF. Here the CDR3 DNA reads TGCAGTGCTCCGACTAGCGGTTACAATGAGCAGTTCTTC.

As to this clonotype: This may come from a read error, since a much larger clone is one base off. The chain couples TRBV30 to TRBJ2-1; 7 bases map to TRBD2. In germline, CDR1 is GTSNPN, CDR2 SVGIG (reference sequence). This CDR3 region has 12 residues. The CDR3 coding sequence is TGTGCCTGGAGTTGGGGGAGGGATGAGCGGTTCTTC. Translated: CAWSWGRDERFF.

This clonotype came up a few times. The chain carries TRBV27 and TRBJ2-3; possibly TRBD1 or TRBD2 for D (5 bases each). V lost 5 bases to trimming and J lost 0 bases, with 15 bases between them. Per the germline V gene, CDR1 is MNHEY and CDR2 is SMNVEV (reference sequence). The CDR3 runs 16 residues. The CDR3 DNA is TGTGCCAGCAGTCCGTCCGGGGCCCACAGCACAGATACGCAGTATTTT. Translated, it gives CASSPSGAHSTDTQYF.

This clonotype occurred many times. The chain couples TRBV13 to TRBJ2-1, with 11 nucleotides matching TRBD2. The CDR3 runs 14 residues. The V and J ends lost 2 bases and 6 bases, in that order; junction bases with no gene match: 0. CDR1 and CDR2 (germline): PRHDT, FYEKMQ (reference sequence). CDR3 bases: TGTGCCAGCAGCTTAACTAGCGGGAGCAATGAGCAGTTCTTC. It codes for CASSLTSGSNEQFF.

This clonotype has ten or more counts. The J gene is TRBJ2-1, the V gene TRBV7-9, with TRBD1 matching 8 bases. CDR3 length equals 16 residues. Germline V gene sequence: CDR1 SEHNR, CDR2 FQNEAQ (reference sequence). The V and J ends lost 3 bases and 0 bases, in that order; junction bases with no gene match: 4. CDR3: CASSFGDRSSYNEQFF. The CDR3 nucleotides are TGTGCCAGCAGCTTTGGGGACAGGAGCTCCTACAATGAGCAGTTCTTC.

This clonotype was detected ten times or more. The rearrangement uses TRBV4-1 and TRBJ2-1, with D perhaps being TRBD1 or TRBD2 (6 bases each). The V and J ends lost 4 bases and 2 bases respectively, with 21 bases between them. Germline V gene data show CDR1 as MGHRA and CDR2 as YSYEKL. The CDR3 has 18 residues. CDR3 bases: TGCGCCAGCAGCCCGCTTGGAGGGGGAGTTGCTACCTACAATGAGCAGTTCTTC. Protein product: CASSPLGGGVATYNEQFF.

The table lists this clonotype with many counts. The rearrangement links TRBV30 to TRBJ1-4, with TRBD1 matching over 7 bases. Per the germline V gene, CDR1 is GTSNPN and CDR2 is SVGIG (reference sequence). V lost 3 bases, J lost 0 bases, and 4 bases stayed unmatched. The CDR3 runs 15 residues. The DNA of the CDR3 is TGTGCCTGGAGCCGGGACAGTGCAACTAATGAAAAACTGTTTTTT. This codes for CAWSRDSATNEKLFF.

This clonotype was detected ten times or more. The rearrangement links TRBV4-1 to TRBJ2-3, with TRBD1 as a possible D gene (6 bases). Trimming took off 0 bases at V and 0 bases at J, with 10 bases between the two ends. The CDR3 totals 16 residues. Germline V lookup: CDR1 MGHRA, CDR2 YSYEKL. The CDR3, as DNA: TGCGCCAGCAGCCAAGAAGGACAGCTTAGCACAGATACGCAGTATTTT. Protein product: CASSQEGQLSTDTQYF.

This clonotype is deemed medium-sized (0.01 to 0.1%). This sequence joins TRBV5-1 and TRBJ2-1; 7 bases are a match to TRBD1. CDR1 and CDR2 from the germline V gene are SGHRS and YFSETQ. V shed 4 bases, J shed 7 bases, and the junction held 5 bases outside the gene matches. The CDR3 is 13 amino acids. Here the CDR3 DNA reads TGCGCCAGCAGCCGACAGGGTGAAAATGAGCAGTTCTTC. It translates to CASSRQGENEQFF.

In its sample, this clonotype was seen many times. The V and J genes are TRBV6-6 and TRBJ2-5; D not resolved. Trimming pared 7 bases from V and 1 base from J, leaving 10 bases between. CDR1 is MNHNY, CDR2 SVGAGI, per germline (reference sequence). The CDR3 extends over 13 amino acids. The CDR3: CASNRPGQETQYF. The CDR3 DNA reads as TGTGCCAGCAATCGTCCGGGCCAAGAGACCCAGTACTTC.

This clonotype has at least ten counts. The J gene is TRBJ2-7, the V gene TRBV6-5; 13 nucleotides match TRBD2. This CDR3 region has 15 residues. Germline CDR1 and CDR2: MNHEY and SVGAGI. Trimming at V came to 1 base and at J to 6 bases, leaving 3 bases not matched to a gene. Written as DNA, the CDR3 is TGTGCCAGCAGTTACTGGACTAGCGGGAGTGGCGAGCAGTACTTC. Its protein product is CASSYWTSGSGEQYF.

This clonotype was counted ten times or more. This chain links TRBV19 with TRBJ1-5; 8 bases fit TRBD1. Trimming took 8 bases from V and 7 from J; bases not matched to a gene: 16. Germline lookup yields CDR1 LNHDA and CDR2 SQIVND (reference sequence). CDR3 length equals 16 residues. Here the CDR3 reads CASATLGAGGQQPQHF. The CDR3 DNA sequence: TGTGCCAGTGCGACTCTGGGGGCAGGGGGCCAACAGCCCCAGCATTTT.

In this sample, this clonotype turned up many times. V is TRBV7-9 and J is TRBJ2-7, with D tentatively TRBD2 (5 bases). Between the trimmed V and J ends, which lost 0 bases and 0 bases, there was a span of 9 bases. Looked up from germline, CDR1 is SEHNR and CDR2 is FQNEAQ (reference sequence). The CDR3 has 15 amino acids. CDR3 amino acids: CASSLALAGSYEQYF. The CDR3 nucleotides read TGTGCCAGCAGCTTAGCCCTAGCCGGCTCCTACGAGCAGTACTTC.

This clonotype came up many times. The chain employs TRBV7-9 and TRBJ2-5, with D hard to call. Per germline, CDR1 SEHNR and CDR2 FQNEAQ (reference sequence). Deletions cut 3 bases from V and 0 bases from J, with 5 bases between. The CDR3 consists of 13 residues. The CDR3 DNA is TGTGCCAGCAGCTTCGGCTACCAAGAGACCCAGTACTTC. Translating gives CASSFGYQETQYF.

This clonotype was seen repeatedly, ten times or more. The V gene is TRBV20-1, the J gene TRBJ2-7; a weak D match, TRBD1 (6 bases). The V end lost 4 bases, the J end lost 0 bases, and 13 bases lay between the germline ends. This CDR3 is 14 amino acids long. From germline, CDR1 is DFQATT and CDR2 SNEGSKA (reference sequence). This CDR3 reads CSAIGQTGSYEQYF. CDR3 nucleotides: TGCAGTGCTATCGGACAGACCGGCTCCTACGAGCAGTACTTC.

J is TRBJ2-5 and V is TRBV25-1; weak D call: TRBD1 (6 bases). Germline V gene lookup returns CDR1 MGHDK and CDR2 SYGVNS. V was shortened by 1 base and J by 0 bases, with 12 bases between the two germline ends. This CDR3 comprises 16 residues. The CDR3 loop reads CASSESGAQHQETQYF. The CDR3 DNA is TGTGCCAGCAGTGAATCAGGGGCCCAACACCAAGAGACCCAGTACTTC.

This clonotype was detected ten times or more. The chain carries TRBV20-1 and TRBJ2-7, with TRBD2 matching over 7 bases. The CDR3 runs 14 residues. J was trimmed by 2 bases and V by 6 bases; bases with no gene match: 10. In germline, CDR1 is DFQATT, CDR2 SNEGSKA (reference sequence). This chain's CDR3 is CSAETGRDPYEQYF. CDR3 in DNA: TGCAGTGCAGAGACGGGGAGGGATCCCTACGAGCAGTACTTC.

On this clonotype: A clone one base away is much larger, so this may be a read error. CDR3 nucleotides: TGTGCCACCAGTGGGGGCAGGAGGTCCTACAATGAGCAGTTCTTC. Protein product: CATSGGRRSYNEQFF. V usage is TRBV24-1 and J usage is TRBJ2-1; D is tentatively TRBD1 or TRBD2 (5 bases each). Germline loops: CDR1 KGHDR, CDR2 SFDVKD. This CDR3 is 15 amino acids long. Trimming removed 5 bases from V and 1 base from J, with 11 bases in between.

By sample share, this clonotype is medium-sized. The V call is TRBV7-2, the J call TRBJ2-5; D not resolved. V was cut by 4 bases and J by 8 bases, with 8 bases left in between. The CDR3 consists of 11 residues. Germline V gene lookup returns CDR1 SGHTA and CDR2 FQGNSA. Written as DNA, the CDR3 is TGTGCCAGCAGCTCCCTAGGAACCCAGTACTTC. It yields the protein CASSSLGTQYF. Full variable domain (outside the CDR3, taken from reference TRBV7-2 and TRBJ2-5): GAGVSQSPSNKVTEKGKDVELRCDPISGHTALYWYRQSLGQGLEFLIYFQGNSAPDKSGLPSDRFSAERTGGSVSTLTIQRTQQEDSAVYLCASSSLGTQYFGPGTRLLVL.

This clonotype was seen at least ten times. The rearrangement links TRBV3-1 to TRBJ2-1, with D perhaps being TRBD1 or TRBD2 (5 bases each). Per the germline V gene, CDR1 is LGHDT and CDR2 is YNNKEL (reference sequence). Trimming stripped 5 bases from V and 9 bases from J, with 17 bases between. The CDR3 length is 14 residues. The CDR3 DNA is TGTGCCAGCAGCAAAAGAGGGGCGGAGGTTGAGCAGTTCTTC. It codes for CASSKRGAEVEQFF.

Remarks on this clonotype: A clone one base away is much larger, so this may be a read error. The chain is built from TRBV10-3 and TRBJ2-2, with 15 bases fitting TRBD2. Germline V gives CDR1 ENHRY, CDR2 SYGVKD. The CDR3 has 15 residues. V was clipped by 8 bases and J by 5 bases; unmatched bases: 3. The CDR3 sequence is CAIGLAGGETGELFF. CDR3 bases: TGTGCCATCGGACTAGCGGGAGGGGAGACCGGGGAGCTGTTTTTT.

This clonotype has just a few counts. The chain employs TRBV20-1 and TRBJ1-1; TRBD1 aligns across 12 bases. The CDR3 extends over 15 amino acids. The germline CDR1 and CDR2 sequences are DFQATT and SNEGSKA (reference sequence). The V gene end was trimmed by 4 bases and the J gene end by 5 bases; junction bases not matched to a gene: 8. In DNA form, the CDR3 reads TGCAGTGCTACCTCGGGACAGGGGGCAGGAACTGAAGCTTTCTTT. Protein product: CSATSGQGAGTEAFF.

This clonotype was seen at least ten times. The CDR3 region is CSARPSGRVYNEQFF. The CDR3 DNA follows: TGCAGTGCTAGACCTAGCGGGAGGGTATACAATGAGCAGTTCTTC. V usage is TRBV20-1 and J usage is TRBJ2-1; 12 bases fit TRBD2. Germline CDR1 is DFQATT and CDR2 is SNEGSKA (reference sequence). The CDR3 has 15 residues. V lost 2 bases and J lost 4; bases outside the gene matches: 3.

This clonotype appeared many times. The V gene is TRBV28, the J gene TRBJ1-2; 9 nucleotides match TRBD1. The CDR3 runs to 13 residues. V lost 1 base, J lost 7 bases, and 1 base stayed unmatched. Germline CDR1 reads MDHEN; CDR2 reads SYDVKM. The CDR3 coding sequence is TGTGCCAGCAGTTTATTGACAGGGGGTGGCTACACCTTC. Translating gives CASSLLTGGGYTF.

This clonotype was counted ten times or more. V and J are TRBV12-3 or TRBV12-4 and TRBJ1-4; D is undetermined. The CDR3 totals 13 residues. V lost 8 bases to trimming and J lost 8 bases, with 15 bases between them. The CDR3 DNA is TGTGCCAGCGGCAGAGGAGGGAGCGAAAAACTGTTTTTT. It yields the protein CASGRGGSEKLFF.

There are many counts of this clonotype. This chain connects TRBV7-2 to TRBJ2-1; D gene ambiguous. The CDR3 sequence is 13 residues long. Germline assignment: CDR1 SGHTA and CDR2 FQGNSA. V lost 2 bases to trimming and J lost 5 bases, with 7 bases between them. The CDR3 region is CASSLNSNNEQFF. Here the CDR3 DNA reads TGTGCCAGCAGCTTAAATTCAAACAATGAGCAGTTCTTC.

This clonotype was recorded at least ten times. CDR3 sequence: CASSSPPLTAQETQYF. The CDR3 bases are TGTGCCAGCAGCTCACCCCCCCTGACAGCTCAAGAGACCCAGTACTTC. This chain joins TRBV7-9 and TRBJ2-5, with D possibly being TRBD1 (5 bases). CDR3 length: 16 amino acids. Germline CDR1 reads SEHNR; CDR2 reads FQNEAQ (reference sequence). V lost 4 bases to trimming and J lost 2 bases, with 17 bases between them.